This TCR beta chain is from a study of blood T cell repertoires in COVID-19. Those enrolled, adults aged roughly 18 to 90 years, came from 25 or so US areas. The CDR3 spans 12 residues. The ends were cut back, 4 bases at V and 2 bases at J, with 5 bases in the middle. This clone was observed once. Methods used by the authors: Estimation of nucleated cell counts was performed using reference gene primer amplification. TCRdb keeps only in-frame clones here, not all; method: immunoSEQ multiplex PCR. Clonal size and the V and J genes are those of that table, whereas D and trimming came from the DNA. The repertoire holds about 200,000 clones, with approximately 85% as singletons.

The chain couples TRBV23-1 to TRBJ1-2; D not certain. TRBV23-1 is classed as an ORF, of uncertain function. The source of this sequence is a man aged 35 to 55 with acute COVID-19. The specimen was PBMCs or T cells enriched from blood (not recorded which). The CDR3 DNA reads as TGCGCCAGCAGTCGCAGAAACTATGGCTACACCTTC. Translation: CASSRRNYGYTF.